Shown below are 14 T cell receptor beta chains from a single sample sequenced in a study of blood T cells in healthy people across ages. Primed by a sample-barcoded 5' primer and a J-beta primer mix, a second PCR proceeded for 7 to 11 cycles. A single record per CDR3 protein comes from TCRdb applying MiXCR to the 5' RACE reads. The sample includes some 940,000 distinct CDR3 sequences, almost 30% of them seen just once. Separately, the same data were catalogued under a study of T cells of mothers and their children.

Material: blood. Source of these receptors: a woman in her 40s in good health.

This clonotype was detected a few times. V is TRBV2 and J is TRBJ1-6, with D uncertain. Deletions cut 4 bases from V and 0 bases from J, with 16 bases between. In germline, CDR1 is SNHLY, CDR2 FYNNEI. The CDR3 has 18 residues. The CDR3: CASSARAGARSYNSPLHF. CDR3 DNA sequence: TGTGCCAGCAGTGCGAGAGCGGGAGCCCGCTCCTATAATTCACCCCTCCACTTT.

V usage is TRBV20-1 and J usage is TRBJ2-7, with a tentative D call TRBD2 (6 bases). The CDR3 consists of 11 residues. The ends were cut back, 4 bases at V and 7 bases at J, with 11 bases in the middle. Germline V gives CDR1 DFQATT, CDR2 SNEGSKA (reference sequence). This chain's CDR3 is CSANLAGEQYF. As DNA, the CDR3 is TGCAGTGCTAACCTCGCGGGAGAGCAGTACTTC.

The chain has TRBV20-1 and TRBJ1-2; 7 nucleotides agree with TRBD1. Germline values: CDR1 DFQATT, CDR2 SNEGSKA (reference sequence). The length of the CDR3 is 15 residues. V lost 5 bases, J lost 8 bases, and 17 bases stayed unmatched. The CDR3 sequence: CSALTPTGAIGGYTF. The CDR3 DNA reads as TGCAGTGCTCTCACACCTACAGGGGCCATAGGAGGCTACACCTTC.

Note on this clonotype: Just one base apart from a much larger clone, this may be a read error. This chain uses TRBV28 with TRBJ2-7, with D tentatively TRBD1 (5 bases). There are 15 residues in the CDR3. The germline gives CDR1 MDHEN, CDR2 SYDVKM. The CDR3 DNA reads TGTGCCAGCAGTTGGCAGGGCCTGGGCTCCTACGGGCAGTACTTC. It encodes CASSWQGLGSYGQYF.

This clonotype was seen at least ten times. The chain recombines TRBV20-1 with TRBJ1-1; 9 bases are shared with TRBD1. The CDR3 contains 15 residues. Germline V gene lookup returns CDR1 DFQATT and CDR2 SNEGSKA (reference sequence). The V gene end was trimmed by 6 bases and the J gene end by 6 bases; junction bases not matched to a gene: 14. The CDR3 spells CSAPPPGQGNSEAFF. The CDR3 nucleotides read TGCAGTGCCCCACCTCCGGGACAGGGTAACTCTGAAGCTTTCTTT.

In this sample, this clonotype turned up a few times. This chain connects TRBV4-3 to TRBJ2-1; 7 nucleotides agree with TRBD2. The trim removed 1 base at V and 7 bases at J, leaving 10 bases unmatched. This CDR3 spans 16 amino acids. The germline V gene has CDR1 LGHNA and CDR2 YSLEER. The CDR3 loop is CASSQVSRGTRNEQFF. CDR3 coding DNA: TGCGCCAGCAGCCAAGTTTCGCGGGGGACGAGAAATGAGCAGTTCTTC.

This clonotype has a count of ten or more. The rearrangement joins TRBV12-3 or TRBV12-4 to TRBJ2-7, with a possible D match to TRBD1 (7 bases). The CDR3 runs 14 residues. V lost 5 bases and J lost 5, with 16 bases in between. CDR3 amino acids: CASSRDSGLDEQYF. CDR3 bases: TGTGCCAGCAGTCGGGACAGCGGGTTGGACGAGCAGTACTTC.

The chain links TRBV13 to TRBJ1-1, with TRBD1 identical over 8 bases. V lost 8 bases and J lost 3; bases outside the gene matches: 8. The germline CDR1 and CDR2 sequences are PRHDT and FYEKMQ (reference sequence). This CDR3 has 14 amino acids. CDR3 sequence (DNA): TGTGCCAGCGGACAGGGACTGATGGACACTGAAGCTTTCTTT. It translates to CASGQGLMDTEAFF.

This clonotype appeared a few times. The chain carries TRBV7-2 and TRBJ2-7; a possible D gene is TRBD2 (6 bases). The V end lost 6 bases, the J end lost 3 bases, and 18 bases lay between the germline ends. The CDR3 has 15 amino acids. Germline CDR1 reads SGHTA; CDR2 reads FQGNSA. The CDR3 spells CASRGKPGLGYEQYF. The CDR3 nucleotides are TGTGCCAGCAGGGGTAAGCCGGGACTCGGCTACGAGCAGTACTTC.

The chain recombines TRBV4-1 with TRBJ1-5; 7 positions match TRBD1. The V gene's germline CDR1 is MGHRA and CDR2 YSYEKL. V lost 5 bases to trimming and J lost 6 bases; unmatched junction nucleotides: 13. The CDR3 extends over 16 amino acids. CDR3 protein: CASSGRATGVGQPQHF. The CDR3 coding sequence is TGCGCCAGCAGCGGTCGAGCCACAGGGGTCGGTCAGCCCCAGCATTTT.

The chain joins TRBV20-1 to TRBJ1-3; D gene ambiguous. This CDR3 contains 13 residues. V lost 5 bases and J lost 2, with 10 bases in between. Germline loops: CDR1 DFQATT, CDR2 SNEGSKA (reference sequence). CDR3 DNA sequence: TGCAGTGCTTCCCCCGGGACTGGAAACACCATATATTTT. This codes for CSASPGTGNTIYF.

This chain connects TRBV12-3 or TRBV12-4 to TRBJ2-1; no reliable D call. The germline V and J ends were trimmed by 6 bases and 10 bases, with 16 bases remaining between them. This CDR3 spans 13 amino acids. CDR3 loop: CASRSGSSYEQFF. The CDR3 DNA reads TGTGCCAGCAGATCCGGGTCTTCCTACGAGCAGTTCTTC.

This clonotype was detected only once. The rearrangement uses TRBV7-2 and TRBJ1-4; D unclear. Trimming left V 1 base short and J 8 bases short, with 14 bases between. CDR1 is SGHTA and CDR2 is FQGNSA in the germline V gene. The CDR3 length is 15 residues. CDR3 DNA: TGTGCCAGCAGCTTAGGGGCGGGGAAAATCGAAAAACTGTTTTTT. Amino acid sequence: CASSLGAGKIEKLFF.

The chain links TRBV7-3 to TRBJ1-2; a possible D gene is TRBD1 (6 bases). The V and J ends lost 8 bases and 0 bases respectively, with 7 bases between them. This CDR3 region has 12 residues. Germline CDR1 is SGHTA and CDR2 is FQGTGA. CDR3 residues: CASGDTNYGYTF. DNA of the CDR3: TGTGCCAGCGGGGACACTAACTATGGCTACACCTTC.